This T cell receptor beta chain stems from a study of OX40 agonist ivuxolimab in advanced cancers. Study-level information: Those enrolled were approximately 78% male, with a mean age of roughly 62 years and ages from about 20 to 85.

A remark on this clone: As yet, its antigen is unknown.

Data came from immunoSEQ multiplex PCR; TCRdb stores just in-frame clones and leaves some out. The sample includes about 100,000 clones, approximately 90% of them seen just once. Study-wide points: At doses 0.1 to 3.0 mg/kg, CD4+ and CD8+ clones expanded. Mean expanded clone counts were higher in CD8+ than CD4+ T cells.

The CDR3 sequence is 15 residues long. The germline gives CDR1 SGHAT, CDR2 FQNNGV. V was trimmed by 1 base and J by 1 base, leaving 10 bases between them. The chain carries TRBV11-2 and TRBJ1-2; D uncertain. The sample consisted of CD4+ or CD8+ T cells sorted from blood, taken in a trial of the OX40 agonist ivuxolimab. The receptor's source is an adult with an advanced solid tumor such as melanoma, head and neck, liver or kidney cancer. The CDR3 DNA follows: TGTGCCAGCAGCTTAGCTGGACGGATTAACTATGGCTACACCTTC. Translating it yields CASSLAGRINYGYTF.